These T cell receptor beta chains were read from a single sample in a study of T cell repertoires in cytomegalovirus infection. For these receptors, no antigen is known. A single record per CDR3 protein comes from TCRdb applying MiXCR to the reads. This table holds approximately 56,000 distinct CDR3 sequences, 15% to 20% found once. This specimen was CD8+ T cells from cultured PBMCs, taken from culture after CMV antigen stimulation. These receptors all come from a human donor in good health (CMV status not recorded). Some clones in this sample may be carry-over from other donors' samples. The CDR3 runs from the conserved cysteine through the conserved F or W. D genes are given only for firm matches. Size is omitted from some rows. Given values are once, few, many or a class for expanded clones.

V,D,J,size,DNA,CDR3
TRBV7-2,TRBD1,TRBJ2-7,.,TGTGCCAGCAGCTTAACTGACAACCGGGACAGGCCCTACGAGCAGTACTTC,CASSLTDNRDRPYEQYF
TRBV12-3/TRBV12-4,.,TRBJ2-3,.,TGTGCCAGCGGAGACAGGAGCACAGATACGCAGTATTTT,CASGDRSTDTQYF
TRBV7-9,.,TRBJ2-3,.,TGTGCCAGCAGCATAGGTCTTGGGGGAGATACGCAGTATTTT,CASSIGLGGDTQYF
TRBV9,TRBD2,TRBJ2-7,.,TGTGCCAGCAGCGTATCCGGGGGGACTTACGAGCAGTACTTC,CASSVSGGTYEQYF
TRBV7-2,.,TRBJ1-5,.,TGTGCCAGCAGCTTAGGACAGGCCAATCAGCCCCAGCATTTT,CASSLGQANQPQHF
TRBV7-2,.,TRBJ1-5,few,TGTGCCAGCAGCCGGGTGTCGGCTTGGAATCAGCCCCAGCATTTT,CASSRVSAWNQPQHF
TRBV7-9,TRBD1,TRBJ2-3,.,TGTGCCAGCAGCTTTATACCCAGGACAGGGCTGGGAGATACGCAGTATTTT,CASSFIPRTGLGDTQYF
TRBV4-3,.,TRBJ1-1,.,TGCGCCAGCAGCCAAGACCAAGCAGGGAACGAAGCTTTCTTT,CASSQDQAGNEAFF
TRBV12-5,.,TRBJ2-1,.,TGTGCTAGTGGTTTGGTGACAGTGTACAATGAGCAGTTCTTC,CASGLVTVYNEQFF
TRBV7-8,.,TRBJ2-1,few,TGTGCCAGCAGCTTAAATTGGAGGGGGGCTTACAATGAGCAGTTCTTC,CASSLNWRGAYNEQFF
TRBV6-1,.,TRBJ1-2,few,TGTGCCAGCAGTGAAGTTGACCCGGGTGGCTACACCTTC,CASSEVDPGGYTF
TRBV12-3/TRBV12-4,.,TRBJ2-6,few,TGTGCCAGCAGCCCGTCAAGTTCTGGGGCCAACGTCCTGACTTTC,CASSPSSSGANVLTF
TRBV9,.,TRBJ1-1,.,TGTGCCAGCAGTGGGACGAAGAGCACTGAAGCTTTCTTT,CASSGTKSTEAFF
TRBV9,.,TRBJ1-3,.,TGTGCCAGCAGCATCGGTCGGCTGGGGGGAAACACCATATATTTT,CASSIGRLGGNTIYF
TRBV7-8,.,TRBJ1-5,many,TGTGCCAGCAGCCACCGTTTACCCCCCGAGAGGATGAGGGCAGGCAATCAGCCCCAGCATTTT,CASSHRLPPERMRAGNQPQHF
TRBV7-6,TRBD2,TRBJ2-1,.,TGTGCCAGCAGCTTTGCCGGGGGGGCGGGCAATGAGCAGTTCTTC,CASSFAGGAGNEQFF
TRBV27,.,TRBJ2-5,.,TGTGCCAGCAGTTTATACAGGGCAGGGGAGACCCAGTACTTC,CASSLYRAGETQYF
TRBV27,.,TRBJ2-7,.,TGTGCCAGCAGTTTCGGACAGCCTACCTACGAGCAGTACTTC,CASSFGQPTYEQYF
TRBV3-1,.,TRBJ1-5,once,TGTGCCAGCAGCCTTAAGGGCAATCAGCCCCAGCATTTT,CASSLKGNQPQHF
TRBV7-2,.,TRBJ2-2,.,TGTGCCAGCTCGGGCAGGGCTATAATCGGGGAGCTGTTTTTT,CASSGRAIIGELFF
TRBV12-3/TRBV12-4,.,TRBJ2-7,few,TGTGCCAGCAGTCCCACCTTCTACGAGCAGTACTTC,CASSPTFYEQYF
TRBV12-3/TRBV12-4,.,TRBJ2-7,few,TGTGCCAGCAGCCCCCAGGGTCCCTACGAGCAGTACTTC,CASSPQGPYEQYF
TRBV7-9,TRBD1,TRBJ2-7,.,TGTGCCAGCAGCTCAAGTCGAGGGACAGGCACCTACGAGCAGTACTTC,CASSSSRGTGTYEQYF
TRBV29-1,.,TRBJ1-1,.,TGCAGCGACCTACAGGGATCCCCTGAAGCTTTCTTT,CSDLQGSPEAFF
TRBV4-1,.,TRBJ1-3,.,TGCGCCAGCAGCCCAGGGCTTGGAAACACCATATATTTT,CASSPGLGNTIYF
TRBV7-3,TRBD2,TRBJ2-1,few,TGTGCCAGCAGCCAGAGAGCGGGGGGGCCCAATGAGCAGTTCTTC,CASSQRAGGPNEQFF
TRBV27,.,TRBJ2-1,.,TGTGCCAGCAGTCCCGCCGGGACTCATGAGCAGTTCTTC,CASSPAGTHEQFF
TRBV3-1,TRBD2,TRBJ2-1,.,TGTGCCAGCAGCAGACAATCGGGACTAGCGGGGAACAATGAGCAGTTCTTC,CASSRQSGLAGNNEQFF
TRBV12-3/TRBV12-4,.,TRBJ1-5,.,TGTGCCAGCAGTTTAGGGGGGGGGACGTTTAGCAATCAGCCCCAGCATTTT,CASSLGGGTFSNQPQHF
TRBV7-9,.,TRBJ2-3,few,TGTGCCAGCAGTCATCGCCGAACTAGCACAGATACGCAGTATTTT,CASSHRRTSTDTQYF
TRBV6-1,.,TRBJ2-3,.,TGTGCCAGCAGTGAAAGTCAGGTGGGGGGAGCAGATACGCAGTATTTT,CASSESQVGGADTQYF
TRBV27,TRBD2,TRBJ2-4,.,TGTGCCAGCAGCCCCTCTAGCGGGGTAGCCAAAAACATTCAGTACTTC,CASSPSSGVAKNIQYF
TRBV20-1,TRBD2,TRBJ2-5,.,TGCAGTGCTAGAGTTTCCTACAAGGGCGGGGGGGCTGAAGAGACCCAGTACTTC,CSARVSYKGGGAEETQYF
TRBV6-1,.,TRBJ1-1,.,TGTGCCAGCAGTGAAGCGAGGGAGACTACTGACACTGAAGCTTTCTTT,CASSEARETTDTEAFF
TRBV7-8,TRBD2,TRBJ2-3,.,TGTGCCAGCAGCCCGGGGACTAGCGGGGGCACAGATACGCAGTATTTT,CASSPGTSGGTDTQYF
TRBV7-6,.,TRBJ1-1,.,TGTGCCAGCAGCCCCCTGGGTAGTGACAGTTCCATGAACACTGAAGCTTTCTTT,CASSPLGSDSSMNTEAFF